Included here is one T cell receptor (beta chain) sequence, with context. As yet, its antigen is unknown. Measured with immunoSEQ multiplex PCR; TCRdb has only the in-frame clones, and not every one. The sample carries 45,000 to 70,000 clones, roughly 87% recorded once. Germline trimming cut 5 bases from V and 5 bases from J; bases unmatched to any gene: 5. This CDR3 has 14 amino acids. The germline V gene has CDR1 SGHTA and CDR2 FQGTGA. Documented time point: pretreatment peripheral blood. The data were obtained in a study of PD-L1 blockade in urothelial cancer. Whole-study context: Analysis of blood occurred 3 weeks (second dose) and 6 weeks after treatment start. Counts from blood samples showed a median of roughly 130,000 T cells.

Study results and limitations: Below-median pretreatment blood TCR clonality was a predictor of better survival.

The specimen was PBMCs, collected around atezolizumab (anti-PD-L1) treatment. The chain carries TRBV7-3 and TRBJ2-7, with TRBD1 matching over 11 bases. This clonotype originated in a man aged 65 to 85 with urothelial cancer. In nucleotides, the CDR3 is TGTGCCAGCAGCCAAGGGACAGGGGGAGACGAGCAGTACTTC. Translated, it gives CASSQGTGGDEQYF.